This is a list of T cell receptor beta chains from one sample in a study of beta chain features in type 1 diabetes. This table comes from immunoSEQ multiplex PCR, and its TCRdb copy is limited to in-frame clones, with some not included. The table has 10,000 to 15,000 clones, 40% to 55% seen once. The source material was stem cell memory CD4+ T cells from blood. The receptors come from a man between 18 and 29 years old in good health. Each CDR3 is given with its conserved first and last residue. The order of the fields is CDR3 protein, V gene.

CASSFSGGARNEQFF,TRBV7-2
CASSLTPGVNTEAFF,TRBV28
CASSVQSDNYNEQFF,TRBV6-4
CASSIRTGTNTGELFF,TRBV7-2
CASNKGWGGQPQHF,TRBV6-6
CASSQPGDRNGELFF,TRBV11-2
CASSQGTSGDSSTDTQYF,TRBV4-3
CASSYSGGQETQYF,TRBV11-2
CSVEGPSSGGLTQYF,TRBV29-1
CASSDAGLNEKLFF,TRBV2
CASIYEGNTEAFF,TRBV2
CASSQETQYF,TRBV6-1
CASSREATEAFF,TRBV7-2
CASSSPTTNYGYTF,TRBV6-5
CASSSTTGGKFF,TRBV28
CASSLGRGRYEQYF,TRBV7-2
CASTPEPMAYNEQFF,TRBV25-1
CASSRTGQYEQYF,TRBV18
CASSLVTGSSYEQYF,TRBV5-1
CASSFEQGYGYTF,TRBV11-1
CAWSDGAGSNQPQHF,TRBV30
CASSPGQGVYEQYF,TRBV18
CASSPPGDHANTGELFF,TRBV18
CASSLDRGGQETQYF,TRBV7-2
CASSQTGGARVGETQYF,TRBV4-2
CASSMDRGPNEKLFF,TRBV19
CASTRDSNTEAFF,TRBV2
CASSLGGDNSPLHF,TRBV19
CASGLGQAETQYF,TRBV7-2
CASSQDSLNEKLFF,TRBV7-9
CASSFVPSYEQYF,TRBV7-9
CASSPTGGSNQPQHF,TRBV28
CASSLIQGPDTQYF,TRBV7-2
CANRQGSTDTQYF,TRBV10-3
CASSRPSDYEQDF,TRBV7-2
CASSPGQGNNEQYF,TRBV7-2
CSVEFGGGAFF,TRBV29-1
CASSSDRRQETQYF,TRBV7-2
CASSVDMNTEAFF,TRBV9
CASSVAGGRAQPQHF,TRBV9
CASNLDRGADTQYF,TRBV7-2
CASSIERNYGYTF,TRBV19
CASSLPAGGAYNEQFF,TRBV7-2
CVSSLGGGEQYF,TRBV5-6
CASSLDGGSTDTQYF,TRBV7-6
CASSPRGDTQYF,TRBV2
CASSLAKGQGFNSPLHF,TRBV7-9
CASSHSQGHEGYEQYF,TRBV4-3
CASSQVNRVNSPLHF,TRBV4-1
CASSLELFDTGELFF,TRBV5-1
CASSTHDRVAKNIQYF,TRBV11-2
CASSIQDEQYF,TRBV6-5
CASSQDSGEQFF,TRBV4-3
CASSVARGYQNSPLHF,TRBV9
CAISEGTGGRFEQYF,TRBV10-3
CSVESPGHRTQYF,TRBV29-1
CASSQREGQGAFRATNEKLFF,TRBV4-1